This T cell receptor (beta chain) was sequenced during a study of T cell repertoires in cytomegalovirus infection. Study-wide context: Researchers turned to recently identified HLA-C-restricted CMV epitopes as well as well-studied HLA-B-restricted ones. A matching HLA type, together with CMV infection, was signaled by public TCR beta signatures.

CDR1 SGHVS and CDR2 FNYEAQ come from the germline V gene. CDR3 length: 14 amino acids. Trimming cost V 5 bases and J 5 bases, with 13 bases left between them. Study-wide results and caveats: Clonotype analysis showed dominance of the ex vivo response by HLA-C-restricted CMV-specific TCR beta clonotypes. People with CMV and the relevant HLA were identified by cumulative public TCR beta family frequency.

TCRdb called the reads again in MiXCR, with one record for every CDR3 protein. The sample carries approximately 310,000 distinct CDR3 sequences, approximately 25% recorded once. This clonotype was seen many times. Its matching antigen is unknown. The sample in question was cultured PBMCs, obtained from culture after CMV antigen stimulation. The chain links TRBV7-6 to TRBJ2-1, with D possibly TRBD2 on 6 matching bases. The receptor's source is a human donor in good health (CMV status not recorded). Some clones in this sample may be carry-over from other donors' samples. CDR3 sequence: CASSPAGGNNEQFF. DNA for the CDR3: TGTGCCAGCAGCCCCGCCGGGGGTAACAATGAGCAGTTCTTC.